This TCR beta chain is from a study of human T cells and chemical hapten exposure. Study-level results: Expanded TCRs created a significantly greater count of big CDR3 similarity clusters than controls did. The count of PT1 expanded TCRs correlated positively with patch test score.

This clonotype was seen a handful of times. What it recognizes is unknown. TCRdb passed the RACE reads through MiXCR, listing each CDR3 protein once. The sample gives about 120,000 distinct CDR3 sequences, approximately 12% of which show up once; approximately 3% is in the top ten. Time point reported: pre-sensitization, week 0. Treatment: therapeutic diphenylcyclopropenone sensitization with weekly scalp DPC. The CDR3 spans 15 residues. V lost 5 bases to trimming and J lost 0 bases; unmatched junction nucleotides: 6. The specimen comprised whole blood, sampled in connection with sensitization to the hapten diphenylcyclopropenone (DPC). V gene TRBV12-3 or TRBV12-4 combines with J gene TRBJ1-1, with TRBD1 matching 7 bases. This TCR came from a woman under 30 with alopecia areata. Some clones in this sample may be carry-over from other donors' samples. The CDR3 DNA follows: TGTGCCAGCAGTAAACAGGGGCACATGAACACTGAAGCTTTCTTT. This gives the protein CASSKQGHMNTEAFF.